What follows is one T cell receptor beta chain and its context. There are 13 residues in the CDR3. The V gene end was trimmed by 5 bases and the J gene end by 4 bases; junction bases not matched to a gene: 3. CDR1 and CDR2 from the germline V gene are SEHNR and FQNEAQ (reference sequence). The sample is drawn from a study of blood T cells in healthy people across ages. Through a sample-barcoded 5' primer and a J-beta primer mix, a second PCR was run for roughly 6 to 12 cycles. TCRdb redid the calling of the 5' RACE reads with MiXCR, one entry per CDR3 protein. The data contain a few hundred thousand distinct CDR3 sequences, roughly a quarter of them singletons.

The chain combines TRBV7-9 with TRBJ2-5; 8 nucleotides align to TRBD2. Sequenced input: blood. The TCR sequence derives from a woman in her seventies in good health. CDR3 sequence (DNA): TGTGCCAGCAGCGCGGGACTAGTAGAGACCCAGTACTTC. It encodes CASSAGLVETQYF.